This TCR beta chain was recorded in a study of blood T cell repertoires in COVID-19. For the study at large: Collection of acute and convalescent COVID-19 samples took place in the United States, Italy and Spain. Sample material is recorded as cDNA or gDNA derived from T cells, B-cell-depleted T cells, or PBMCs.

Under the authors' procedure: Reference gene primer amplification gave estimated nucleated cell counts. Sequencing was performed with immunoSEQ multiplex PCR; in TCRdb, only in-frame clones are kept and a portion is missing. V, J and clone size are those of that table, while D and trimming were read from the DNA. The repertoire holds about 200,000 clones, with roughly 86% as singletons. V gave up 10 bases and J gave up 7 bases, with 20 bases separating them. This CDR3 comprises 13 residues. Sequencing used peripheral blood. The sequence derives from a middle-aged woman with acute or convalescent COVID-19. The chain is built from TRBV12-3 or TRBV12-4 and TRBJ2-7; possibly TRBD1 for D (5 bases). The CDR3 region is CATSYRSLGEQYF. The CDR3 nucleotides read TGTGCCACCTCCTACAGGTCCTTAGGGGAGCAGTACTTC.